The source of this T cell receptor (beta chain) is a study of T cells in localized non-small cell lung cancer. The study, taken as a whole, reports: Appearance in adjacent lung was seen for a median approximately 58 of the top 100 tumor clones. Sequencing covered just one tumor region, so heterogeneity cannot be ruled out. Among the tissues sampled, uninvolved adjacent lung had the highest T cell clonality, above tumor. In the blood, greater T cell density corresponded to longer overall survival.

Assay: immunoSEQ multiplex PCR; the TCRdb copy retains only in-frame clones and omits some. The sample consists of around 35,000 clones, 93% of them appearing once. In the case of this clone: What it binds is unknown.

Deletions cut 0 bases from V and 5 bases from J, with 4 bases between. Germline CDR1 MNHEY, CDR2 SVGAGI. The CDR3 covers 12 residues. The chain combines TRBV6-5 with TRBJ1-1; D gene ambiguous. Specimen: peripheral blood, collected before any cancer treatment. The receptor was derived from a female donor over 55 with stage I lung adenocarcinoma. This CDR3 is CASSYSRTEAFF. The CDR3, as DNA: TGTGCCAGCAGTTACTCCCGTACTGAAGCTTTCTTT.